Listed below are T cell receptor beta chains from one sample, sequenced in a study of blood T cell repertoires in COVID-19. Measured with immunoSEQ multiplex PCR; TCRdb has only the in-frame clones, and not every one. The data hold 150,000 to 160,000 clones, with 70% to 85% observed a single time. The sequenced material came from peripheral blood. These receptors came from a man aged 55 to 69 with COVID-19, enrolled during active disease. Both conserved end residues are trimmed from each CDR3. The order of the fields is J gene, V gene, CDR3 protein.

>TRBJ1-1|TRBV5-4
ASSTGGFNTEAF
>TRBJ2-7|TRBV19
ASSISPNGGSYEQY
>TRBJ2-7|TRBV7-2
ASSSLIGPYEQY
>TRBJ1-1|TRBV9
ASSVGPGLTEAF
>TRBJ1-3|TRBV5-6
ASSFTLFDSFSGNTIY
>TRBJ2-7|TRBV27
ASSATGTGRYEQY
>TRBJ1-5|TRBV19
ASSRTYGTAPVPQH
>TRBJ1-4|TRBV6-2/TRBV6-3
ASSTAGTGKEKHF
>TRBJ2-7|TRBV27
ASRFRVTDPYEQY
>TRBJ2-3|TRBV18
ASSRGDSTDTQY
>TRBJ1-2|TRBV6-5
ASSYEAVSYT
>TRBJ1-4|TRBV28
ASTKHSGTEEKLF
>TRBJ1-6|TRBV28
ASSLIGSGVYGSPLH
>TRBJ1-1|TRBV7-8
ASSNRDRLNTEAF
>TRBJ1-2|TRBV7-6
ASSKIRTEGDGYT
>TRBJ1-1|TRBV6-5
ASLPEYSNTEAF
>TRBJ1-4|TRBV4-2
ASTSGGAGGTNEKLF
>TRBJ2-1|TRBV27
ASSFSPTGTPYNEQF
>TRBJ2-7|TRBV7-2
ASSSGGPRPPYEQY
>TRBJ1-1|TRBV2
ASSTRQMNTEAF
>TRBJ1-1|TRBV6-6
ASSYAGHGTEAF
>TRBJ1-2|TRBV2
ASRRTGTGINYGYT
>TRBJ1-2|TRBV7-2
ASSFGADPNYGYT
>TRBJ2-1|TRBV7-2
ASSPGTSGGNEQF
>TRBJ1-1|TRBV27
ASSLGRVAEAF
>TRBJ2-3|TRBV5-4
ASSLDRGTDTQY
>TRBJ2-7|TRBV19
ASSGGTGMGEQY
>TRBJ2-7|TRBV2
ATKNGLAGVYEQY
>TRBJ2-5|TRBV6-1
ASSEELGGTQY
>TRBJ2-3|TRBV4-2
ASSQGQGLDTQY
>TRBJ2-1|TRBV7-8
ASKGGSGRVDEQF
>TRBJ1-2|TRBV7-8
ASSPGQGAYGYT
>TRBJ2-1|TRBV18
ASSMTSGTYNEQF
>TRBJ1-6|TRBV7-3
ASSLVAGQGSPLH
>TRBJ1-1|TRBV6-5
ASSSRYQGNTEAF
>TRBJ2-1|TRBV28
ASSSGNRGREQF
>TRBJ1-5|TRBV6-5
ASSSGTGGNQPQH
>TRBJ1-1|TRBV7-2
ASRGQGNTEAF
>TRBJ1-2|TRBV5-4
ASSGTGTANYGYT
>TRBJ1-5|TRBV3-1/TRBV3-2
ASSQLYNQPQH
>TRBJ2-3|TRBV5-6
ASSRVGTDTQY
>TRBJ2-1|TRBV19
ASSISRSSYNEQF
>TRBJ2-7|TRBV7-3
ASSLYGTSRYEQY
>TRBJ1-1|TRBV25-1
ASRDIGQGLTEAF
>TRBJ1-5|TRBV6-6
ASSKGVVNQPQH
>TRBJ2-7|TRBV2
ASEPTSGTYEQY
>TRBJ1-4|TRBV19
ASSIAGANEKLF
>TRBJ2-7|TRBV18
ASSPPGLAGGVEQY
>TRBJ1-1|TRBV5-5
ASSLDTLTEAF
>TRBJ2-1|TRBV27
ASSLSGGGGEQF